This T cell receptor beta chain is drawn from a study of tissue T cells after allogeneic stem cell transplantation. This CDR3 has 16 amino acids. V lost 3 bases and J lost 0, with 11 bases in between. Germline values: CDR1 SGHNT, CDR2 YENEEA. Sequencing used immunoSEQ multiplex PCR; TCRdb keeps in-frame clones, though not all of them. Found here are roughly 8,800 clones, 45% to 70% of them singletons; the top ten hold over 15%. The specimen was tissue from the jejunum, collected at autopsy. The origin of this receptor is a female donor of 60 years or more with lung cancer. The rearrangement uses TRBV11-3 and TRBJ2-2; TRBD1 or TRBD2 may be the D gene (6 bases each). The CDR3 coding sequence is TGTGCCAGCAGCTTGAGGGGGGCAGCGAACACCGGGGAGCTGTTTTTT. As protein: CASSLRGAANTGELFF.